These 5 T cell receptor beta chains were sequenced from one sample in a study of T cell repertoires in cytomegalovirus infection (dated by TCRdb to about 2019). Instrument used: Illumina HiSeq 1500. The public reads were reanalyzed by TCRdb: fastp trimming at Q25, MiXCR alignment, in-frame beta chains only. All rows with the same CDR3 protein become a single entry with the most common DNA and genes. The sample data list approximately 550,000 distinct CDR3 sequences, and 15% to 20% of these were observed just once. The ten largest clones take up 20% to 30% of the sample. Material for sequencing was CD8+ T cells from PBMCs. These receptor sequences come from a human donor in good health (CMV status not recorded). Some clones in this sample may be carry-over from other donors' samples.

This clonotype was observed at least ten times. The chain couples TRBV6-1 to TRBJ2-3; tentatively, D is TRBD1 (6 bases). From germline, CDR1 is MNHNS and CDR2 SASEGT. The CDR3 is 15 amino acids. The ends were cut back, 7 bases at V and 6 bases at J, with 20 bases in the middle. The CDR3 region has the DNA TGTGCCAGCACCAAGGACGCCTGGACAGTCGATACGCAGTATTTT. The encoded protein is CASTKDAWTVDTQYF.

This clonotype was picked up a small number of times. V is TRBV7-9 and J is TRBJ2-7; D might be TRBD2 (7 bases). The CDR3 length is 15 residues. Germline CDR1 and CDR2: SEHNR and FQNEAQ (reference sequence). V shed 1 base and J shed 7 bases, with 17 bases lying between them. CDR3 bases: TGTGCCAGCAGCTTAGGAGGGGGGGCCGATGGTGAGCAGTACTTC. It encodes CASSLGGGADGEQYF.

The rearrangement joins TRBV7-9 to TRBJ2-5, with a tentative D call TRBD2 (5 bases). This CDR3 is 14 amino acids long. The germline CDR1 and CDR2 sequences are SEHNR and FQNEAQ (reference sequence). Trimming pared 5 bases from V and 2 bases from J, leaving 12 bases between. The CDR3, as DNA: TGTGCCAGCAGCCCCCTGGGAGAACAAGAGACCCAGTACTTC. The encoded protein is CASSPLGEQETQYF.

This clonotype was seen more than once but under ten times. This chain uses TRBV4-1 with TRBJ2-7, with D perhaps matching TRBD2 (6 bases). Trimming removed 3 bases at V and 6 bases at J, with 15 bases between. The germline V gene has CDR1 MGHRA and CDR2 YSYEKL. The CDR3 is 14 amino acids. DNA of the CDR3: TGCGCCAGCAGCCAGGGACTGGGGCTGGGCGAGCAGTACTTC. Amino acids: CASSQGLGLGEQYF.

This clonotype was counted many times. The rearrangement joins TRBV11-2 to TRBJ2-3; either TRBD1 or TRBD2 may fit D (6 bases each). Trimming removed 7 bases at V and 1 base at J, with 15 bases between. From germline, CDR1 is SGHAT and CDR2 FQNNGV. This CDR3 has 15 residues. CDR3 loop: CASISEGGGTDTQYF. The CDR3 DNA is TGTGCCAGCATCTCTGAGGGGGGTGGCACAGATACGCAGTATTTT.